These 32 T cell receptor beta chains share one sample of origin, sequenced in a study of OX40 agonist ivuxolimab in advanced cancers. Clones were sequenced by immunoSEQ multiplex PCR, and TCRdb holds only the in-frame ones, with some missing. The sample lists some 70,000 clones, 88% occurring once. The sequences come from CD4+ or CD8+ T cells sorted from blood, collected in a trial of the OX40 agonist ivuxolimab. Receptors originate from an adult with an advanced solid tumor such as melanoma, head and neck, liver or kidney cancer.

This sequence joins TRBV15 and TRBJ2-4; D possibly corresponds to TRBD1 (6 bases). Germline loops: CDR1 LNHNV, CDR2 YYDKDF (reference sequence). The V gene lost 5 bases and the J gene lost 7 bases, with 18 bases spanning the gap. The CDR3 runs to 15 residues. The CDR3 nucleotides are TGTGCCACCAGCGCACTATTCAGGGGTGCGAACATTCAGTACTTC. Protein sequence: CATSALFRGANIQYF. The full variable domain, completed using reference TRBV15 and TRBJ2-4, is DAMVIQNPRYQVTQFGKPVTLSCSQTLNHNVMYWYQQKSSQAPKLLFHYYDKDFNNEADTPDNFQSRRPNTSFCFLDIRSPGLGDTAMYLCATSALFRGANIQYFGAGTRLSVL.

V gene TRBV10-3 combines with J gene TRBJ2-5, with D possibly being TRBD1 (5 bases). Between the trimmed V and J ends, which lost 5 bases and 2 bases, there was a span of 12 bases. From germline, CDR1 is ENHRY and CDR2 SYGVKD. The CDR3 runs to 14 residues. CDR3 sequence (DNA): TGTGCCATCAGTCCTAGACAGCCTCAAGAGACCCAGTACTTC. Its translation: CAISPRQPQETQYF.

The chain joins TRBV7-2 to TRBJ2-3; D might be TRBD2 (6 bases). V lost 0 bases and J lost 0, with 16 bases in between. The germline V gene encodes CDR1 SGHTA and CDR2 FQGNSA. This CDR3 has 18 residues. CDR3 in DNA: TGTGCCAGCAGCTTAGCGGCTGTGCTAGCGACCAGCACAGATACGCAGTATTTT. Its protein is CASSLAAVLATSTDTQYF.

This clone appeared a single time. The rearrangement links TRBV27 to TRBJ1-1, with D perhaps TRBD1 (5 bases). V was clipped by 2 bases and J by 5 bases, with 12 bases between them. Germline loops: CDR1 MNHEY, CDR2 SMNVEV (reference sequence). The CDR3 has 14 amino acids. CDR3 amino acids: CASSLQGGGTEAFF. The CDR3 DNA follows: TGTGCCAGCAGTTTACAGGGAGGAGGGACTGAAGCTTTCTTT.

The V call is TRBV15, the J call TRBJ2-1; maybe TRBD1 (6 bases). Per germline, CDR1 LNHNV and CDR2 YYDKDF (reference sequence). V lost 0 bases to trimming and J lost 7 bases, with 13 bases between them. The CDR3 is 15 residues long. The CDR3 sequence: CATSREGTWSNEQFF. DNA for the CDR3: TGTGCCACCAGCAGAGAAGGGACATGGAGTAATGAGCAGTTCTTC.

The CDR3 coding sequence is TGTGCCAGCAGTTTTGGGGCCCACGAGCAGTACTTC. Translation gives CASSFGAHEQYF. The V call is TRBV28, the J call TRBJ2-5; perhaps TRBD1 as D (5 bases). The assigned J gene may be wrong: the sequence end matches TRBJ2-7 better. From germline, CDR1 is MDHEN and CDR2 SYDVKM. CDR3 length equals 12 residues.

The genes are TRBV28 and TRBJ1-5; D perhaps matches TRBD1 (5 bases). The CDR3 spans 14 residues. V shed 3 bases and J shed 5 bases, with 11 bases lying between them. The germline CDR1 and CDR2 sequences are MDHEN and SYDVKM. This CDR3 is CASSFLSRDQPQHF. The DNA of the CDR3 is TGTGCCAGCAGTTTTCTTTCCAGGGATCAGCCCCAGCATTTT.

The chain employs TRBV9 and TRBJ2-3; D not certain. The length of the CDR3 is 14 residues. Trimming removed 3 bases from V and 7 bases from J, with 15 bases in between. The germline V gene has CDR1 SGDLS and CDR2 YYNGEE. The CDR3 protein is CASSERDPVNTQYF. DNA for the CDR3: TGTGCCAGCAGCGAGCGAGACCCCGTGAATACGCAGTATTTT. The whole variable domain, filled in from reference TRBV9 and TRBJ2-3, reads DSGVTQTPKHLITATGQRVTLRCSPRSGDLSVYWYQQSLDQGLQFLIQYYNGEERAKGNILERFSAQQFPDLHSELNLSSLELGDSALYFCASSERDPVNTQYFGPGTRLTVL.

The chain carries TRBV11-3 and TRBJ2-7; a possible D gene is TRBD1 (5 bases). The germline V and J ends were trimmed by 5 bases and 0 bases, with 17 bases remaining between them. The CDR3 extends over 16 amino acids. CDR1 is SGHNT, CDR2 YENEEA, per germline. CDR3 sequence (DNA): TGTGCCAGCAGCCCCGCCGCACAGGCAAGCTCCTACGAGCAGTACTTC. It specifies CASSPAAQASSYEQYF.

The V gene is TRBV6-1, the J gene TRBJ2-1, with D maybe TRBD1 (5 bases). The CDR3 runs to 14 residues. Germline CDR1 is MNHNS and CDR2 is SASEGT. The germline V and J ends were trimmed by 2 bases and 9 bases, with 14 bases remaining between them. CDR3 amino acids: CASSEIPSRGEQFF. The CDR3 DNA follows: TGTGCCAGCAGTGAAATTCCTAGTAGGGGTGAGCAGTTCTTC.

This clone turned up a few times. The V and J genes are TRBV28 and TRBJ1-5; D is unclear. Germline-derived CDR1 and CDR2 are MDHEN and SYDVKM. Trimming pared 4 bases from V and 7 bases from J, leaving 14 bases between. CDR3 length equals 14 residues. The CDR3 reads CASSSDSTRQPQHF. The CDR3 bases are TGTGCCAGCAGTTCGGACTCCACCCGCCAGCCCCAGCATTTT.

This chain links TRBV7-9 with TRBJ2-3; perhaps TRBD2 as D (6 bases). Germline assignment: CDR1 SEHNR and CDR2 FQNEAQ (reference sequence). The V and J ends lost 1 base and 0 bases respectively, with 17 bases between them. This CDR3 has 18 residues. The CDR3 sequence is CASSLEGDGRPSTDTQYF. The CDR3 coding sequence is TGTGCCAGCAGCTTAGAAGGAGACGGGAGACCAAGCACAGATACGCAGTATTTT.

The chain couples TRBV5-1 to TRBJ1-5, with 8 bases that match TRBD1. The germline gives CDR1 SGHRS, CDR2 YFSETQ. The CDR3 length is 15 residues. The junction had 9 bases not matched to a gene; V was cut back by 5 bases and J by 5 bases. Here the CDR3 reads CASRPSGGNDQPQHF. The DNA of the CDR3 is TGCGCCAGCAGGCCGTCAGGGGGCAACGATCAGCCCCAGCATTTT.

The genes are TRBV5-1 and TRBJ2-7; 9 nucleotides match TRBD2. Germline CDR1 is SGHRS and CDR2 is YFSETQ. Germline trimming cut 4 bases from V and 2 bases from J; bases unmatched to any gene: 10. The CDR3 sequence is 16 residues long. This chain's CDR3 is CASSLPPSGKTYEQYF. The CDR3 DNA sequence: TGCGCCAGCAGCCTCCCACCTAGCGGGAAAACCTACGAGCAGTACTTC.

The chain uses TRBV2 and TRBJ1-6, with D possibly matching TRBD1 (5 bases). There are 14 residues in the CDR3. Germline CDR1 SNHLY, CDR2 FYNNEI. The V end was cut by 4 bases, the J end by 6 bases, with 10 bases between. This CDR3 reads CASSGTRSNSPLHF. DNA of the CDR3: TGTGCCAGCAGTGGGACACGGAGTAATTCACCCCTCCACTTT.

The gene calls are TRBV28 and TRBJ1-6; no firm D call. Trimming cost V 7 bases and J 11 bases, with 15 bases left between them. Germline V lookup: CDR1 MDHEN, CDR2 SYDVKM. The CDR3 is 13 amino acids. CDR3 protein: CASKLYSVAPLHF. The DNA for the CDR3 is TGTGCCAGCAAACTATACAGTGTGGCACCCCTCCACTTT.

The chain employs TRBV11-3 and TRBJ1-1, with unresolved D. Germline V lookup: CDR1 SGHNT, CDR2 YENEEA. The CDR3 consists of 13 residues. The V gene lost 4 bases and the J gene lost 0 bases, with 6 bases spanning the gap. CDR3 nucleotide sequence: TGTGCCAGCAGCTCGATGATGAACACTGAAGCTTTCTTT. Its protein product is CASSSMMNTEAFF. The whole variable domain, remainder taken from reference TRBV11-3 and TRBJ1-1, is EAGVVQSPRYKIIEKKQPVAFWCNPISGHNTLYWYLQNLGQGPELLIRYENEEAVDDSQLPKDRFSAERLKGVDSTLKIQPAELGDSAVYLCASSSMMNTEAFFGQGTRLTVV.

This clone was seen a single time. This chain connects TRBV11-3 to TRBJ1-1; TRBD1 agrees at 7 bases. V lost 2 bases to trimming and J lost 0 bases; unmatched junction nucleotides: 6. CDR3 size: 16 residues. Germline V gene lookup returns CDR1 SGHNT and CDR2 YENEEA. This chain's CDR3 is CASSLIQGGVNTEAFF. The CDR3, as DNA: TGTGCCAGCAGCTTAATTCAGGGGGGTGTGAACACTGAAGCTTTCTTT.

The genes are TRBV19 and TRBJ2-1; the D gene is possibly TRBD1 (6 bases). Germline CDR1 and CDR2: LNHDA and SQIVND (reference sequence). The CDR3 runs to 13 residues. V was trimmed by 3 bases and J by 7 bases, leaving 10 bases between them. The CDR3 DNA follows: TGTGCCAGTAGTATTCAACAGGGAAATGAGCAGTTCTTC. Amino acids: CASSIQQGNEQFF.

This clone was detected once. The chain employs TRBV28 and TRBJ1-2; the D is unclear. In germline, CDR1 is MDHEN, CDR2 SYDVKM. V shed 5 bases and J shed 3 bases, with 10 bases lying between them. The CDR3 is 13 residues long. CDR3 in amino acids: CASSPSADYGYTF. CDR3 sequence (DNA): TGTGCCAGCAGTCCTAGCGCCGACTATGGCTACACCTTC.

The CDR3 here is CASSLSLDSGIGELFF. The CDR3 nucleotides are TGTGCCAGCAGTTTATCCCTAGACTCGGGGATCGGGGAGCTGTTTTTT. The chain is built from TRBV27 and TRBJ2-2, with TRBD2 as a possible D gene (5 bases). CDR1 is MNHEY, CDR2 SMNVEV, per germline (reference sequence). V gave up 0 bases and J gave up 7 bases, with 15 bases separating them. The CDR3 loop spans 16 amino acids.

The chain recombines TRBV28 with TRBJ2-3; D gene uncertain. The germline V and J ends were trimmed by 5 bases and 1 base, with 7 bases remaining between them. Germline CDR1 and CDR2: MDHEN and SYDVKM. This CDR3 is 13 amino acids long. CDR3 loop: CASSSGGTDTQYF. Here the CDR3 DNA reads TGTGCCAGCAGTAGTGGAGGCACAGATACGCAGTATTTT.

This chain uses TRBV18 with TRBJ2-7; the match to TRBD1 covers 8 bases. V lost 3 bases, J lost 5 bases, and 12 bases stayed unmatched. From germline, CDR1 is KGHSH and CDR2 LQKENI. The CDR3 length is 16 residues. The CDR3 region is CASSPRTGNRQDEQYF. The CDR3 nucleotides are TGTGCCAGCTCACCGCGGACAGGGAATAGACAGGACGAGCAGTACTTC.

This rearrangement joins TRBV7-3 to TRBJ2-5; 8 bases map to TRBD1. The ends lost 8 bases at V and 5 bases at J; junction bases unmatched: 7. Germline V gives CDR1 SGHTA, CDR2 FQGTGA. The CDR3 has 13 residues. CDR3 in amino acids: CASGQGADETQYF. For the CDR3, the DNA is TGTGCCAGCGGCCAGGGGGCGGATGAGACCCAGTACTTC.

This sequence joins TRBV9 and TRBJ2-5, with 10 nucleotides matching TRBD2. CDR1 is SGDLS, CDR2 YYNGEE, per germline. The CDR3 is 14 residues long. The V gene end was trimmed by 3 bases and the J gene end by 4 bases; junction bases not matched to a gene: 3. The DNA for the CDR3 is TGTGCCAGCAGCGCTAGCGGGAGTCCAGAGACCCAGTACTTC. Protein sequence: CASSASGSPETQYF.

The chain recombines TRBV7-2 with TRBJ2-5; D tentatively fits TRBD1 or TRBD2 (6 bases each). V lost 3 bases, J lost 13 bases, and 15 bases lay in between. The CDR3 has 12 residues. CDR1 and CDR2 (germline): SGHTA, FQGNSA. CDR3 region: CASSLGGSTWYF. In DNA, the CDR3 is TGTGCCAGCAGCTTGGGGGGCTCGACCTGGTACTTC.

This rearrangement joins TRBV5-1 to TRBJ2-1; 13 bases match TRBD2. Germline trimming cut 3 bases from V and 8 bases from J; bases unmatched to any gene: 8. CDR1 is SGHRS, CDR2 YFSETQ, per germline. The length of the CDR3 is 16 residues. CDR3 coding DNA: TGCGCCAGCAGCTCCGGAACTAGCGGGGGGGGCGATGAGCAGTTCTTC. The encoded protein is CASSSGTSGGGDEQFF.

The J gene is TRBJ1-2, the V gene TRBV28; perhaps TRBD1 as D (6 bases). This CDR3 contains 14 residues. Trimming left V 4 bases short and J 3 bases short, with 12 bases between. CDR1 and CDR2 from the germline V gene are MDHEN and SYDVKM. CDR3 bases: TGTGCCAGCAGTTCTGGGGGGGGCTACTATGGCTACACCTTC. This translates into CASSSGGGYYGYTF.

This chain joins TRBV19 and TRBJ2-4, with D possibly TRBD1 on 5 matching bases. Trimming pared 2 bases from V and 1 base from J, leaving 12 bases between. This CDR3 is 16 amino acids long. Looked up from germline, CDR1 is LNHDA and CDR2 is SQIVND (reference sequence). CDR3 coding DNA: TGTGCCAGTAGTATATATCGACAGTTGGCCAAAAACATTCAGTACTTC. The encoded protein is CASSIYRQLAKNIQYF.

This chain joins TRBV7-9 and TRBJ2-7; possibly TRBD1 or TRBD2 for D (5 bases each). V was trimmed by 3 bases and J by 7 bases, leaving 25 bases between them. In germline, CDR1 is SEHNR, CDR2 FQNEAQ (reference sequence). The length of the CDR3 is 17 residues. The CDR3 nucleotides read TGTGCCAGCAGCTTCTTACAGGTTTTAACTCAATCGGGGGAGCAGTACTTC. This gives the protein CASSFLQVLTQSGEQYF.

This clone came up a few times. The chain uses TRBV28 and TRBJ1-2, with D hard to call. Germline loops: CDR1 MDHEN, CDR2 SYDVKM. The V end was cut by 4 bases, the J end by 3 bases, with 3 bases between. The CDR3 has 11 residues. This chain's CDR3 is CASSSYYGYTF. The DNA for the CDR3 is TGTGCCAGCAGTTCGTACTATGGCTACACCTTC.

The gene calls are TRBV30 and TRBJ2-5; the match to TRBD2 covers 8 bases. The CDR3 runs to 15 residues. The junction had 6 bases not matched to a gene; V was cut back by 2 bases and J by 1 base. The germline CDR1 and CDR2 sequences are GTSNPN and SVGIG (reference sequence). The CDR3 sequence: CAWSSPSGPQETQYF. The DNA for the CDR3 is TGTGCCTGGAGTTCTCCTAGCGGGCCCCAAGAGACCCAGTACTTC.